Below, one TCR beta chain is given with its context. The PCR contained 60 Vbeta and 13 Jbeta primers. Clones were read by immunoSEQ multiplex PCR, and TCRdb kept only the in-frame ones, dropping some. Seen here are some 190,000 clones, around 67% observed once, and the top ten hold around 3.2%. This entry belongs to a study of cytomegalovirus exposure and HLA in healthy donors. With V trimmed by 5 bases and J by 4 bases, 6 bases remained unmatched. This CDR3 is 15 amino acids long. CDR1 is MNHEY, CDR2 SMNVEV, per germline (reference sequence). This TCR was recovered from a woman aged 25 to 39 in good health and CMV-seropositive. Sequenced material: PBMCs. The chain links TRBV27 to TRBJ2-5, with 11 bases matching TRBD2. The CDR3 DNA sequence: TGTGCCAGCAGTCTTAGCGGGAGGGGGGGAGAGACCCAGTACTTC. It is translated as CASSLSGRGGETQYF.